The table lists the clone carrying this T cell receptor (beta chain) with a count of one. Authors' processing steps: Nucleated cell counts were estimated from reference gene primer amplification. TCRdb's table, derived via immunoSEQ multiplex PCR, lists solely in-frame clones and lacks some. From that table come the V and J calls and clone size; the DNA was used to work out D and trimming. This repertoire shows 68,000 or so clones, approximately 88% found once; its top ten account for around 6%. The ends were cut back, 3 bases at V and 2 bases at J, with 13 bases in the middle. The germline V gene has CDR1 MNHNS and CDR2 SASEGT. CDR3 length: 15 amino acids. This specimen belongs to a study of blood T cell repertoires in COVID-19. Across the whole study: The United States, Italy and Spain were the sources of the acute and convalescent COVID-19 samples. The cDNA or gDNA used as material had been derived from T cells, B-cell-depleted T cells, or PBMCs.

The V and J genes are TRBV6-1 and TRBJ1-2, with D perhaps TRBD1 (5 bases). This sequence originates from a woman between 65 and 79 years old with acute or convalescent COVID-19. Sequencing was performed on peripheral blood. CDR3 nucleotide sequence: TGTGCCAGCAGTGACCCCCCGACAGCAAACTATGGCTACACCTTC. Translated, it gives CASSDPPTANYGYTF.